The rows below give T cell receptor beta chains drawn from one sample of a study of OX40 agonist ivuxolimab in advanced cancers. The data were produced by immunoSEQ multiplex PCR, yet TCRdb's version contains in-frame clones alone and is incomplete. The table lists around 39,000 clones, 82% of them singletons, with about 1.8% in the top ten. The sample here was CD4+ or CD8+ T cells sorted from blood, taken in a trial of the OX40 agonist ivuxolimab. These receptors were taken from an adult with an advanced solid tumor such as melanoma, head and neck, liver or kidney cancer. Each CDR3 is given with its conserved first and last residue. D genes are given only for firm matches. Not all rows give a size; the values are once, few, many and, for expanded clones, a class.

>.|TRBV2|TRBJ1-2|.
TGTGCCAGCAGTGAGAGGGGTCTCGGCCTGTGGAGTGGCTACACCTTC
CASSERGLGLWSGYTF
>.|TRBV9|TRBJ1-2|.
TGTGCCAGCAGCGCGATACATGGCGCTAACTATGGCTACACCTTC
CASSAIHGANYGYTF
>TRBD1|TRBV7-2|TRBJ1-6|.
TGTGCCAGCAGGATAGGGGGCAGACAGTATAATTCACCCCTCCACTTT
CASRIGGRQYNSPLHF
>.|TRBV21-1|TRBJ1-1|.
TGTGCCAGCCCACAGGGGGGGAACACTGAAGCTTTCTTT
CASPQGGNTEAFF
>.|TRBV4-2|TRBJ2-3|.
TGTGCCAGCAGCCAGGGAACCACAGATACGCAGTATTTT
CASSQGTTDTQYF
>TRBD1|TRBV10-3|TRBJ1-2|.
TGTGCCATCAGTTACAGGGGTAGCTATGGCTACACCTTC
CAISYRGSYGYTF
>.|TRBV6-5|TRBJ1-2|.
TGTGCCAGCAGTCGCCTTGAAAAGGAGAATGGCTACACCTTC
CASSRLEKENGYTF
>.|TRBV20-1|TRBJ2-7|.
TGCAGTGCCTCTCTATGGGTCGAGCAGTACTTC
CSASLWVEQYF
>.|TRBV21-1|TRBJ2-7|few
TGTGCCAGCAGCAAAGAGGGACTAGCGGGGGGCGAGCAGTACTTC
CASSKEGLAGGEQYF
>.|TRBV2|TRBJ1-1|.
TGTGCCAGCAGTGACAGACAAATCACCACGACTGAAGCTTTCTTT
CASSDRQITTTEAFF
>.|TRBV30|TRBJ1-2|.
TGTGCCTGGAGTGGGGGCGGGTATGGCTACACCTTC
CAWSGGGYGYTF
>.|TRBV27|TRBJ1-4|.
TGTGCCAGCAGTTTGGGTCAGTGGGAAAAACTGTTTTTT
CASSLGQWEKLFF
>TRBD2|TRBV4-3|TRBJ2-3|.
TGCGCCAGCAGCCAAGATATTGCGGGGGGGGCAGATACGCAGTATTTT
CASSQDIAGGADTQYF
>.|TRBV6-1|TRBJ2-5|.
TGTGCCAGCAGTGAGGGGCGGACCCAAGAGACCCAGTACTTC
CASSEGRTQETQYF
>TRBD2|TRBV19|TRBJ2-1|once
TGTGCCAGTAGTATATCCCTATCCAGCGGGGGGATCAATGAGCAGTTCTTC
CASSISLSSGGINEQFF
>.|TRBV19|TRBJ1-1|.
TGTGCCAGTAGTATACCCGCCGGGACTTTGGAAGCTTTCTTT
CASSIPAGTLEAFF
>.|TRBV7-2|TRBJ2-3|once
TGTGCCAGCAGCTTAAATGGAGGAGCCACAGATACGCAGTATTTT
CASSLNGGATDTQYF
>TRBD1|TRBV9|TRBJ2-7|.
TGTGCCAGCAGCGGCGGACAGGGACCCTTCTACGAGCAGTACTTC
CASSGGQGPFYEQYF
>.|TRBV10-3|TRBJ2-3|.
TGTGCCATCAGTGAGTCTTTTGCCGGGGGCGGGGATACGCAGTATTTT
CAISESFAGGGDTQYF
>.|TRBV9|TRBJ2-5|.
TGTGCCAGCAGCTATTCGTTGGGGCCCGGGGAGACCCAGTACTTC
CASSYSLGPGETQYF
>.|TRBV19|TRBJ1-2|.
TGTGCCAGTAGTAACTTGGACAGTTTCTATGGCTACACCTTC
CASSNLDSFYGYTF
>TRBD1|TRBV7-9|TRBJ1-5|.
TGTGCCAGCAGCTCGACAGGGAGCAATCAGCCCCAGCATTTT
CASSSTGSNQPQHF
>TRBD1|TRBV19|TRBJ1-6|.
TGTGCCAGTAGTATGGGGACAGGGGTTTCACCCCTCCACTTT
CASSMGTGVSPLHF
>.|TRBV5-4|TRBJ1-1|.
TGTGCCAGCAGCTTGGTGGGGCTTGAAGCTTTCTTT
CASSLVGLEAFF
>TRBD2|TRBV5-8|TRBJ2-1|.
TGTGCCAGCAGCCCTCGACTAGCGGGGGCCTTCTACAATGAGCAGTTCTTC
CASSPRLAGAFYNEQFF
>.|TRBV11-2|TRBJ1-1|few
TGTGCCAGCAGCCCGCCTGGAGGGGCCACTGAAGCTTTCTTT
CASSPPGGATEAFF
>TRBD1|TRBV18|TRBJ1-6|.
TGTGCCAGCTCACCAGGACAGGGAGGCGCCAAACCAAGATCACCCCTCCACTTT
CASSPGQGGAKPRSPLHF
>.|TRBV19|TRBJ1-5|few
TGTGCCAGTAGTATAGCCGGTTCTGGTCAGCCCCAGCATTTT
CASSIAGSGQPQHF
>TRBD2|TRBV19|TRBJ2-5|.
TGTGCCAGTAGTATTAGCGGGGTCGGGGAGACCCAGTACTTC
CASSISGVGETQYF
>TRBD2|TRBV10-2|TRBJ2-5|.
TGCGCCAGCTCGCGGGGGTTGGAGACCCAGTACTTC
CASSRGLETQYF
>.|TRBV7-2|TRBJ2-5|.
TGTGCCAGCAGCTCCGACTTAGGCGAGACCCAGTACTTC
CASSSDLGETQYF
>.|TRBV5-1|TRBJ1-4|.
TGCGCCAGCAGCCGCTCAGGGAATGAAAAACTGTTTTTT
CASSRSGNEKLFF
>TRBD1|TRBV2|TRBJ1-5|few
TGTGCCAGTTGGACAGGGGACTGGGTTCAGCCCCAGCATTTT
CASWTGDWVQPQHF
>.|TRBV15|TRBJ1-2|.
TGTGCCACCAGCATCAGTGGGGGAGTATGGAATGGCTACACCTTC
CATSISGGVWNGYTF
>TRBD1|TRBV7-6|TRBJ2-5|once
TGTGCCAGCAGCCTCTCCCTGGTGGGACAGGGGGTAGAGGCCCAGTACTTC
CASSLSLVGQGVEAQYF
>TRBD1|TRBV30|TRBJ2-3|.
TGTGCCTGGAGTGTCTGGACAGGGGCAGATACGCAGTATTTT
CAWSVWTGADTQYF
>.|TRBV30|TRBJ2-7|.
TGTGCCTGGAGTGTAAAGGGGGGGCGCGTTGAGGTCGAGCAGTACTTC
CAWSVKGGRVEVEQYF
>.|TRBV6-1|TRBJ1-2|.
TGTGCCAGCACTCCGGGGGTTAGAGGCTACACCTTC
CASTPGVRGYTF
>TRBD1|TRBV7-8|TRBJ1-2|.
TGTGCCAGCAGCCCCCGACGCGCGACAGGGGGTGGCTACACCTTC
CASSPRRATGGGYTF
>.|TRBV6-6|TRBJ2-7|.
TGTGCCAGCAGTTACCTAACGGGGGACCTAGAGCAGTACTTC
CASSYLTGDLEQYF
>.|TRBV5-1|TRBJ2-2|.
TGCGCCAGCAGCACTGGACAGCACACCGGGGAGCTGTTTTTT
CASSTGQHTGELFF
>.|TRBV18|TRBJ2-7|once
TGTGCCAGCTCACCTATGAAATTAACGGCCGCCTACGAGCAGTACTTC
CASSPMKLTAAYEQYF
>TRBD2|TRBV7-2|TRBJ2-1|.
TGTGCCAGCAGCTTAGCCCCTTCTAGCGGGGGGAACTACAATGAGCAGTTCTTC
CASSLAPSSGGNYNEQFF